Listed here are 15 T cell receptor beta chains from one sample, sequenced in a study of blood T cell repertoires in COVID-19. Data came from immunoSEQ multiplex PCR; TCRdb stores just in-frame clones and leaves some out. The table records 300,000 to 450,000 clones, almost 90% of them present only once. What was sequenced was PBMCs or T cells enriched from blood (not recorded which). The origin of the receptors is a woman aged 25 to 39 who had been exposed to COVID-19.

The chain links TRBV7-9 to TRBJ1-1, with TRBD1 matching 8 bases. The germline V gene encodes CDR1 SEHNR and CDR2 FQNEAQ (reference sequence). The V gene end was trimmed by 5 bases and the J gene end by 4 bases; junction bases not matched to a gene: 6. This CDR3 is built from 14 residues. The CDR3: CASSVQGEVTEAFF. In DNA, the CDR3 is TGTGCCAGCAGCGTACAGGGGGAGGTCACTGAAGCTTTCTTT.

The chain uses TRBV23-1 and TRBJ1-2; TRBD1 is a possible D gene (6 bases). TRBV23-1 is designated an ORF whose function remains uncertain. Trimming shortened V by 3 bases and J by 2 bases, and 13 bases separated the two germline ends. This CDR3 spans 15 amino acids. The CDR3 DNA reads TGCGCCAGCAGTCATCCGGACAGCGAGAACTATGGCTACACCTTC. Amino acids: CASSHPDSENYGYTF.

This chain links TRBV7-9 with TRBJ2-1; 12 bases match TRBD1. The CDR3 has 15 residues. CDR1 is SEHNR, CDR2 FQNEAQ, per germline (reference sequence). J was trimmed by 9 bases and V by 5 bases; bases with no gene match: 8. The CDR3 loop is CASSRPGTGGVEQFF. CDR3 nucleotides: TGTGCCAGCAGCCGTCCCGGGACAGGGGGCGTTGAGCAGTTCTTC. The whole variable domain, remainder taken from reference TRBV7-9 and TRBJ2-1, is DTGVSQNPRHKITKRGQNVTFRCDPISEHNRLYWYRQTLGQGPEFLTYFQNEAQLEKSRLLSDRFSAERPKGSFSTLEIQRTEQGDSAMYLCASSRPGTGGVEQFFGPGTRLTVL.

The DNA of the CDR3 is TGTGCCAGCAGCCCGGGTCCAGCGGGAGGGCTTACGCAGTATTTT. Translated: CASSPGPAGGLTQYF. The chain carries TRBV7-6 and TRBJ2-3; TRBD2 matches at 10 bases. V dropped 5 bases and J dropped 8; count of bases not matched to a gene: 10. This CDR3 has 15 amino acids. Germline values: CDR1 SGHVS, CDR2 FNYEAQ.

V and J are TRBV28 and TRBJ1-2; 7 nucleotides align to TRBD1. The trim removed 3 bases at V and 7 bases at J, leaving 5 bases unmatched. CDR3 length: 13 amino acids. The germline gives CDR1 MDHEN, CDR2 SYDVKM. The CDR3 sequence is CASSFGTALGYTF. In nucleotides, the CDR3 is TGTGCCAGCAGTTTCGGGACAGCCCTTGGCTACACCTTC.

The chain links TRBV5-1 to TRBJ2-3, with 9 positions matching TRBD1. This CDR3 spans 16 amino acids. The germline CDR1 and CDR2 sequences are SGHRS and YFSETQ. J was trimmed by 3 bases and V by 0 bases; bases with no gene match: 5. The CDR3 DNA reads TGCGCCAGCAGCTTGGGGGACAGGGTGGCGACAGATACGCAGTATTTT. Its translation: CASSLGDRVATDTQYF.

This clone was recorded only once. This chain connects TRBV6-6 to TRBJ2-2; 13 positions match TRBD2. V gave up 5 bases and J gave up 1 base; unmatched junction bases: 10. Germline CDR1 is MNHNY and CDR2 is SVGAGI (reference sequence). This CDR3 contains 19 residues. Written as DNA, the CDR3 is TGTGCCAGCAGTCTCGGAATCAGACTAGCGGGAGGGAACACCGGGGAGCTGTTTTTT. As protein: CASSLGIRLAGGNTGELFF.

CDR3 in DNA: TGTGCCAGCAGCCTCGGGACAGGCCCCAGAGATACGCAGTATTTT. This translates into CASSLGTGPRDTQYF. The chain is built from TRBV11-3 and TRBJ2-3; TRBD1 matches at 8 bases. The germline CDR1 and CDR2 sequences are SGHNT and YENEEA. The CDR3 is made up of 15 amino acids. V gave up 5 bases and J gave up 5 bases; unmatched junction bases: 9.

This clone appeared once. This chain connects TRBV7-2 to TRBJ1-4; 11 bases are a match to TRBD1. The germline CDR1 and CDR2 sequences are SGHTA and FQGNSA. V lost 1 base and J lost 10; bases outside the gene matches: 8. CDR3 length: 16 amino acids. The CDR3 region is CASSLDTGTGGGKLFF. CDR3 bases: TGTGCCAGCAGCTTAGATACCGGGACAGGGGGAGGAAAACTGTTTTTT.

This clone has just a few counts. In DNA form, the CDR3 reads TGTGCCAGCAGTTCCGCGAGCAATCAGCCCCAGCATTTT. The encoded protein is CASSSASNQPQHF. The genes are TRBV6-2 or TRBV6-3 and TRBJ1-5; D is unclear. The CDR3 extends over 13 amino acids. Germline V gene lookup returns CDR1 MNHEY and CDR2 SVGEGT. V lost 4 bases to trimming and J lost 1 base, with 5 bases between them.

DNA of the CDR3: TGTGCCAGTAGTACTAGCGGGAACACCGGGGAGCTGTTTTTT. Translating gives CASSTSGNTGELFF. The chain employs TRBV19 and TRBJ2-2; 7 bases are a match to TRBD2. Trimming removed 4 bases from V and 1 base from J; junction bases left unmatched: 0. This CDR3 contains 14 residues. Per germline, CDR1 LNHDA and CDR2 SQIVND (reference sequence).

The CDR3: CASSWEDRGLPHNQPQHF. CDR3 coding DNA: TGTGCCAGCAGTTGGGAGGACAGGGGGCTCCCCCACAATCAGCCCCAGCATTTT. The chain has TRBV28 and TRBJ1-5; the match to TRBD1 covers 11 bases. This CDR3 contains 18 residues. The junction had 11 bases not matched to a gene; V was cut back by 4 bases and J by 3 bases. The germline gives CDR1 MDHEN, CDR2 SYDVKM.

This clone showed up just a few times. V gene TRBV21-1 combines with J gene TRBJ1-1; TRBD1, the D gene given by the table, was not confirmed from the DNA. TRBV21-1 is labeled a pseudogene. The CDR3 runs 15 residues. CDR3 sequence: CASSMTGERNTEAFF. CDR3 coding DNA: TGTGCCAGCAGCATGACAGGGGAAAGGAACACTGAAGCTTTCTTT.

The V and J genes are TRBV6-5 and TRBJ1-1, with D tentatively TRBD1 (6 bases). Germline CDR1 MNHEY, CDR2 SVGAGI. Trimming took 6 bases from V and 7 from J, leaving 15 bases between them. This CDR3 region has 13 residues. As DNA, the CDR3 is TGTGCCAGCAGGACAGGCGACGACGTTGAAGCTTTCTTT. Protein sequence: CASRTGDDVEAFF.

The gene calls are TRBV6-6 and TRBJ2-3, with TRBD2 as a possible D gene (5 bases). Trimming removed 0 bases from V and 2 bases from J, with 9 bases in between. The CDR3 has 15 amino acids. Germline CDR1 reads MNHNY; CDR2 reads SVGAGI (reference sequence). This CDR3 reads CASSYSPGSTDTQYF. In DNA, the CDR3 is TGTGCCAGCAGTTACTCGCCGGGATCCACAGATACGCAGTATTTT.